These T cell receptor beta chains were read from a single sample in a study of blood T cell repertoires in COVID-19. The data were produced by immunoSEQ multiplex PCR, yet TCRdb's version contains in-frame clones alone and is incomplete. The sample has about 230,000 clones, about nine tenths seen once. Sample: peripheral blood. These receptors all come from a man between 50 and 59 years old with COVID-19, enrolled during active disease. CDR3s include the opening cysteine and the closing phenylalanine or tryptophan. The D gene is left open where the match is weak. Size tells how often a clone was seen (once, few, many) or the class of an expanded clone, and some rows leave it out.

clone_size: few; j_call: TRBJ1-5; d_call: -; v_call: TRBV7-2; cdr3_aa: CASSLVGNQPQHF; cdr3_nt: TGTGCCAGCAGCTTAGTCGGCAATCAGCCCCAGCATTTT
clone_size: -; j_call: TRBJ2-1; d_call: TRBD2; v_call: TRBV11-3; cdr3_aa: CASSLGLAGNNEQFF; cdr3_nt: TGTGCCAGCAGCTTAGGACTAGCGGGAAATAATGAGCAGTTCTTC
clone_size: -; j_call: TRBJ2-2; d_call: -; v_call: TRBV11-1; cdr3_aa: CASSFLAGGTGELFF; cdr3_nt: TGTGCCAGCAGCTTCCTCGCAGGGGGGACCGGGGAGCTGTTTTTT
clone_size: -; j_call: TRBJ2-5; d_call: -; v_call: TRBV5-6; cdr3_aa: CASNQGSPVVETQYF; cdr3_nt: TGTGCCAGCAACCAGGGGTCACCCGTGGTCGAGACCCAGTACTTC
clone_size: -; j_call: TRBJ2-1; d_call: -; v_call: TRBV2; cdr3_aa: CASSGTDGFF; cdr3_nt: TGTGCCAGCAGTGGGACTGATGGGTTCTTC
clone_size: -; j_call: TRBJ2-1; d_call: TRBD1; v_call: TRBV7-3; cdr3_aa: CASSLTGFMDEQFF; cdr3_nt: TGTGCCAGCAGCCTGACAGGGTTTATGGATGAGCAGTTCTTC
clone_size: -; j_call: TRBJ2-1; d_call: TRBD2; v_call: TRBV24-1; cdr3_aa: CATSDPTAGGPGNEQFF; cdr3_nt: TGTGCCACCAGTGACCCTACCGCGGGGGGGCCGGGTAATGAGCAGTTCTTC
clone_size: -; j_call: TRBJ1-5; d_call: -; v_call: TRBV7-9; cdr3_aa: CASSLGGGDQPQHF; cdr3_nt: TGTGCCAGCAGCTTAGGGGGAGGGGACCAGCCCCAGCATTTT
clone_size: -; j_call: TRBJ1-2; d_call: TRBD1; v_call: TRBV5-6; cdr3_aa: CASSNRGASYGYTF; cdr3_nt: TGTGCCAGCAGCAACAGGGGCGCGTCATATGGCTACACCTTC
clone_size: -; j_call: TRBJ1-3; d_call: -; v_call: TRBV29-1; cdr3_aa: CSARAGAGSGNTIYF; cdr3_nt: TGCAGCGCCCGGGCTGGGGCCGGCTCTGGAAACACCATATATTTT
clone_size: -; j_call: TRBJ1-5; d_call: -; v_call: TRBV27; cdr3_aa: CASSSLRTQNQPQHF; cdr3_nt: TGTGCCAGCAGTTCCCTAAGGACACAAAATCAGCCCCAGCATTTT